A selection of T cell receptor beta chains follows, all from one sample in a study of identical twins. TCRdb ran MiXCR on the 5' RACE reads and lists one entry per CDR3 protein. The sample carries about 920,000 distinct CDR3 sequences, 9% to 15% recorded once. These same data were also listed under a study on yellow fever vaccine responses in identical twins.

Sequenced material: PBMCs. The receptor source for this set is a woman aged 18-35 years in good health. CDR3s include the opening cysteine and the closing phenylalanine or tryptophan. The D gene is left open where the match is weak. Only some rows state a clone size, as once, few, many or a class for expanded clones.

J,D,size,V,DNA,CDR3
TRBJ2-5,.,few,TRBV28,TGTGCCAGCAGTTCCTATGCCACCGGACTACCCCAAGAGACCCAGTACTTC,CASSSYATGLPQETQYF
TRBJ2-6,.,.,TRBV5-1,TGCGCCAGCAGCTACACAGGAAACTCTGGGGCCAACGTCCTGACTTTC,CASSYTGNSGANVLTF
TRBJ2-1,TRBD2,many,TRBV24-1,TGTGCCACCAGTGATCCAGCGGGGGGCAACTACAATGAGCAGTTCTTC,CATSDPAGGNYNEQFF
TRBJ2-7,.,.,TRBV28,TGTGCCAGCAGTCCATTCCTGCGCCTTGGCGAGCAGTACTTC,CASSPFLRLGEQYF
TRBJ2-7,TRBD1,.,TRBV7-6,TGTGCCAGCAGCACCGAATCCGGGACAGGGGATTACGAGCAGTACTTC,CASSTESGTGDYEQYF
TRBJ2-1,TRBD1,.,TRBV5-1,TGCGCCAGCAGTGAAAGACAGGGGTTCAGCAATGAGCAGTTCTTC,CASSERQGFSNEQFF
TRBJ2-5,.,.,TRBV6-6,TGTGCCAGCAGAAGGTTAGCTGGAGAGACCCAGTACTTC,CASRRLAGETQYF
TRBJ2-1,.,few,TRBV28,TGTGCCAGCAGTCCAAAAGGAGGCTCCTACAATGAGCAGTTCTTC,CASSPKGGSYNEQFF
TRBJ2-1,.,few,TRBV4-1,TGCGCCAGCAGCCAACGAGGGACATCCTATGAGCAGTTCTTC,CASSQRGTSYEQFF
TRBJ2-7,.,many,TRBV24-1,TGTGCCACCTCTCCGGGAGCAGGGAAACACGAGCAGTACTTC,CATSPGAGKHEQYF
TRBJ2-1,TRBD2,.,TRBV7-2,TGTGCCAGCAGCTTAGTGCCCCATTGGACTAGCGGTTCCTACAATGAGCAGTTCTTC,CASSLVPHWTSGSYNEQFF
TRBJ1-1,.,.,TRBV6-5,TGTGCCAGCAGTTACTTTTCAGGGGCGAACACTGAAGCTTTCTTT,CASSYFSGANTEAFF
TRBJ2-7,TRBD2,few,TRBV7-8,TGTGCCAGCAGCTTAGCAAGCGGGAGGGCACAAGAGCAGTACTTC,CASSLASGRAQEQYF
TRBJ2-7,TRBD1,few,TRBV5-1,TGCGCCAGCAGCCCGTCGACAGGGTTCAGCTCCTACGAGCAGTACTTC,CASSPSTGFSSYEQYF
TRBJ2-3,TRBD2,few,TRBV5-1,TGCGCCAGCAGCCCCTCTAGCGGCACTAGCACAGATACGCAGTATTTT,CASSPSSGTSTDTQYF
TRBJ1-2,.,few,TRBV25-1,TGTGCCAGCAGTTGGGGAGACAGGAGATATGGCTACACCTTC,CASSWGDRRYGYTF
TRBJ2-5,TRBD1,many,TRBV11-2,TGTGCCAGCAGCTCCCACCGGACAGGCGGGGAGACCCAGTACTTC,CASSSHRTGGETQYF
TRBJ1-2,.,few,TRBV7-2,TGTGCCAGCAGCTGGCAAGTGCAGGACAGCTATGGCTACACCTTC,CASSWQVQDSYGYTF
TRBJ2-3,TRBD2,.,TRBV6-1,TGTGCCAGCGCCCGACTAGCGACAGATACGCAGTATTTT,CASARLATDTQYF
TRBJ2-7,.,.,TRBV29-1,TGCAGCGTTGAAAGGGAGGGGGCGCCCTACGAGCAGTACTTC,CSVEREGAPYEQYF
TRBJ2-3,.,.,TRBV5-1,TGCGCCAGCAGCTTGGAACAGGCCGTGGATACGCAGTATTTT,CASSLEQAVDTQYF
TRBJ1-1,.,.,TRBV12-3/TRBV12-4,TGTGCCAGCAGAATTGGGTGGGGTGGATTGGACACTGAAGCTTTCTTT,CASRIGWGGLDTEAFF
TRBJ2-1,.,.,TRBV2,TGTGCCAGCATGATAGAGGTGGGCTCCTACAATGAGCAGTTCTTC,CASMIEVGSYNEQFF
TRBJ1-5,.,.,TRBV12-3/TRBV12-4,TGTGCCAGCAGTTTGGATGGGGAGAGCAATCAGCCCCAGCATTTT,CASSLDGESNQPQHF
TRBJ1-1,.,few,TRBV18,TGTGCCAGCTCACCGGCAGGGCTAAACACTGAAGCTTTCTTT,CASSPAGLNTEAFF
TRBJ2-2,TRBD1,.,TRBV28,TGTGCCAGCAGTTTATTAGGGGGCTTGAACACCGGGGAGCTGTTTTTT,CASSLLGGLNTGELFF